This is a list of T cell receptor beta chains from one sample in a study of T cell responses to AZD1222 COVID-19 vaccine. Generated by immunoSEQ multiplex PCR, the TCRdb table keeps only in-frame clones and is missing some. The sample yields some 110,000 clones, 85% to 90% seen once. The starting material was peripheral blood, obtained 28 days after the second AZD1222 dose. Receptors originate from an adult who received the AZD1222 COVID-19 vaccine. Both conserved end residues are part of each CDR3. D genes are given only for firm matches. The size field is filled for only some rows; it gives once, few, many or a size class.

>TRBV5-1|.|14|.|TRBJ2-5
CASKVAPHQETQYF
TGCGCCAGCAAGGTAGCGCCACACCAAGAGACCCAGTACTTC
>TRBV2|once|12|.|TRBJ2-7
CASTRGGPGQYF
TGTGCCAGCACCCGGGGCGGTCCTGGGCAGTACTTC
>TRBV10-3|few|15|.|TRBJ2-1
CAITARFMGSNEQFF
TGTGCCATCACGGCGAGGTTTATGGGCTCCAATGAGCAGTTCTTC
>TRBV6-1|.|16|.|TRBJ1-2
CASSEAVLGGQGGYTF
TGTGCCAGCAGTGAAGCAGTGTTAGGGGGGCAGGGTGGCTACACCTTC
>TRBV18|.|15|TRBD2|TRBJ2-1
CASSPGLAGRNEQFF
TGTGCCAGCTCACCCGGACTAGCGGGACGCAATGAGCAGTTCTTC
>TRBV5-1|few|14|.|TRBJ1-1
CASSTGMRGTEAFF
TGCGCCAGCAGTACGGGGATGAGGGGGACTGAAGCTTTCTTT
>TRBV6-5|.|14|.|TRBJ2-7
CASSLFRTNYEQYF
TGTGCCAGCAGTCTATTCAGGACCAACTACGAGCAGTACTTC
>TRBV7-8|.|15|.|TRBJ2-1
CASSLYSSSYNEQFF
TGTGCCAGCAGCTTATACTCGAGCTCCTACAATGAGCAGTTCTTC
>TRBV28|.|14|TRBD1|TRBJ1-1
CASCTRGPLTEAFF
TGTGCCAGCTGCACCAGGGGGCCCCTTACTGAAGCTTTCTTT
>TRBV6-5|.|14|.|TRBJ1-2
CASSYSSQERGYTF
TGTGCCAGCAGTTACTCGAGTCAGGAGCGAGGCTACACCTTC
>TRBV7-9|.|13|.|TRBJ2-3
CASSLDDTDTQYF
TGTGCCAGCAGCTTAGACGACACAGATACGCAGTATTTT
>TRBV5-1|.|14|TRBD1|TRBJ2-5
CASSLRDRGETQYF
TGCGCCAGCAGCTTGAGGGACAGGGGTGAGACCCAGTACTTC
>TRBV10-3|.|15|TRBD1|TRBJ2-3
CAIAPGTGSTDTQYF
TGTGCCATCGCCCCAGGGACAGGGAGCACAGATACGCAGTATTTT
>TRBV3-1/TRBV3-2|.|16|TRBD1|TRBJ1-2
CASSQAPGQGDYGYTF
TGTGCCAGCAGCCAAGCTCCCGGACAGGGCGACTATGGCTACACCTTC
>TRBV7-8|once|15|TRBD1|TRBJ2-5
CASSSGQGIQETQYF
TGTGCCAGCAGCTCGGGACAGGGGATACAAGAGACCCAGTACTTC
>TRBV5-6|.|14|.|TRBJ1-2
CASSLAWGTVGYTF
TGTGCCAGCAGCTTGGCGTGGGGGACCGTCGGCTACACCTTC
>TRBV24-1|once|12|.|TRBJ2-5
CATSSSQETQYF
TGTGCCACCAGTTCGAGCCAAGAGACCCAGTACTTC
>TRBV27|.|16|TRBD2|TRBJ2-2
CASSLSTGLATGELFF
TGTGCCAGCAGTTTATCGACGGGACTAGCTACCGGGGAGCTGTTTTTT
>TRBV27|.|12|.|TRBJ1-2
CASSPGNYGYTF
TGTGCCAGCAGTCCCGGGAACTATGGCTACACCTTC
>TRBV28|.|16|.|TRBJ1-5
CASSVQTGGRNQPQHF
TGTGCCAGCAGTGTTCAGACAGGCGGCCGGAATCAGCCCCAGCATTTT
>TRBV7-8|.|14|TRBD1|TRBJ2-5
CASSLGQDGETQYF
TGTGCCAGCAGCCTGGGACAGGACGGGGAGACCCAGTACTTC
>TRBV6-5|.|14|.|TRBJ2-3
CASSLSMSTDTQYF
TGTGCCAGCAGTCTATCTATGAGCACAGATACGCAGTATTTT
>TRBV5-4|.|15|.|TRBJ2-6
CASSFSASGANVLTF
TGTGCCAGCAGCTTCTCGGCTTCCGGGGCCAACGTCCTGACTTTC
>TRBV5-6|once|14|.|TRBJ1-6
CASSLAGVGSPLHF
TGTGCCAGCAGCTTGGCAGGGGTTGGTTCACCCCTCCACTTT
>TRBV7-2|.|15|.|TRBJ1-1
CASSPGDRRNTEAFF
TGTGCCAGCAGCCCCGGAGACAGGCGAAACACTGAAGCTTTCTTT
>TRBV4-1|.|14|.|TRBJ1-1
CASSRGGFNTEAFF
TGCGCCAGCAGTCGGGGAGGTTTTAACACTGAAGCTTTCTTT
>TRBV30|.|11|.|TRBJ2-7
CAWDRSNEQYF
TGTGCCTGGGACAGATCGAACGAGCAGTACTTC
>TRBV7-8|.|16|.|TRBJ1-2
CASSQTKGRRTYGYTF
TGTGCCAGCAGCCAAACGAAGGGACGGAGGACTTATGGCTACACCTTC
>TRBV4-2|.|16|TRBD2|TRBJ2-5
CASSQVRAGGRETQYF
TGTGCCAGCAGCCAAGTAAGAGCGGGAGGGCGGGAGACCCAGTACTTC
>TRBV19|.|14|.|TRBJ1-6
CASSYQGPNSPLHF
TGTGCCAGTAGTTACCAGGGACCAAATTCACCCCTCCACTTT
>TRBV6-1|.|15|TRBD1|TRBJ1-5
CASSETGNSNQPQHF
TGTGCCAGCAGTGAGACAGGGAATAGCAATCAGCCCCAGCATTTT
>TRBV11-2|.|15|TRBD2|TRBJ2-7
CASSLAASGNYEQYF
TGTGCCAGCAGCTTAGCGGCTAGCGGGAACTACGAGCAGTACTTC
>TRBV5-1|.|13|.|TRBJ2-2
CASSLSFSGELFF
TGCGCCAGCAGCTTATCTTTTTCCGGGGAGCTGTTTTTT
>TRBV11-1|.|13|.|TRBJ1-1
CASSLAGYTEAFF
TGTGCCAGCAGCTTAGCAGGTTATACTGAAGCTTTCTTT
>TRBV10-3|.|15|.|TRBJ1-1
CAISESYILPTEAFF
TGTGCCATCAGTGAGTCCTACATTCTACCCACTGAAGCTTTCTTT
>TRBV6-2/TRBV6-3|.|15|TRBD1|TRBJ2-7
CASSSTGGVTYEQYF
TGTGCCAGCAGTTCCACAGGGGGCGTTACCTACGAGCAGTACTTC
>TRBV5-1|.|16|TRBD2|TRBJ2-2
CASSLAGGPTTGELFF
TGCGCCAGCAGCTTAGCGGGGGGCCCAACCACCGGGGAGCTGTTTTTT
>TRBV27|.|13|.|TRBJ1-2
CASSLSGAYGYTF
TGTGCCAGCAGTTTATCGGGGGCCTATGGCTACACCTTC
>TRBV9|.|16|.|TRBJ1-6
CASSVGAGSEGSPLHF
TGTGCCAGCAGCGTAGGAGCAGGATCTGAAGGATCACCCCTCCACTTT
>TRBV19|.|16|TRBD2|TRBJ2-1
CASSIFSGRADYEQFF
TGTGCCAGTAGTATCTTTAGCGGGAGGGCCGATTATGAGCAGTTCTTC
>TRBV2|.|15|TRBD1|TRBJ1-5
CASSALDRRNQPQHF
TGTGCCAGCAGCGCCCTGGACAGGAGAAATCAGCCCCAGCATTTT
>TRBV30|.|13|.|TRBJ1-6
CAWEGQPNSPLHF
TGTGCCTGGGAGGGGCAACCAAATTCACCCCTCCACTTT
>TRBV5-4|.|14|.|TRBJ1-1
CASSRQAYNTEAFF
TGTGCCAGCAGCCGCCAGGCGTATAACACTGAAGCTTTCTTT